Below, one TCR beta chain is given with its context. This specimen comes from a study of cytomegalovirus exposure and HLA in healthy donors. Unrecorded immune exposure was likely among donors, who were nominally healthy when sampled. Trimming removed 1 base from V and 4 bases from J, with 8 bases in between. Germline V gene sequence: CDR1 SGHRS, CDR2 YFSETQ. CDR3 size: 13 residues. With 60 Vbeta and 13 Jbeta primers, the PCR was carried out. Measured with immunoSEQ multiplex PCR; TCRdb has only the in-frame clones, and not every one. The table has about 89,000 clones, about 66% seen once. The clonotype comes from a man in his thirties or forties in good health and CMV-seronegative. Sequencing input: PBMCs. The chain links TRBV5-1 to TRBJ1-1; D gene unclear. CDR3 sequence (DNA): TGCGCCAGCAGCTTGAACACGGGCACTGAAGCTTTCTTT. Translated, it gives CASSLNTGTEAFF.